The 4 T cell receptor beta chains below were found in one sample sequenced in a study of blood T cell repertoires in COVID-19. Repertoires were generated with immunoSEQ multiplex PCR, while TCRdb's copy carries only in-frame clones and drops some. Of 150,000 to 200,000 clones in the sample, almost 85% were seen once. Sequenced sample: PBMCs or T cells enriched from blood (not recorded which). The receptors originated from a man in his forties or fifties who had recovered from COVID-19.

CDR3 coding DNA: TGTGCCAGCAGCCCAGAGCGGGAGGGTAGCAATGAGCAGTTCTTC. Amino acids: CASSPEREGSNEQFF. The chain carries TRBV3-1 (or the pseudogene TRBV3-2) and TRBJ2-1; 10 bases match TRBD2. CDR1 and CDR2 from the germline V gene are LGHDT and YNNKEL (reference sequence). The ends lost 4 bases at V and 6 bases at J; junction bases unmatched: 6. There are 15 residues in the CDR3.

The chain couples TRBV19 to TRBJ1-1; 8 bases are a match to TRBD1. With V trimmed by 4 bases and J by 4 bases, 5 bases remained unmatched. The germline CDR1 and CDR2 sequences are LNHDA and SQIVND (reference sequence). The CDR3 extends over 14 amino acids. CDR3 residues: CASSRTGRATEAFF. The DNA of the CDR3 is TGTGCCAGTAGTAGGACAGGGAGGGCCACTGAAGCTTTCTTT.

The gene calls are TRBV29-1 and TRBJ2-1; TRBD1 might be the D (5 bases). Germline loops: CDR1 SQVTM, CDR2 ANQGSEA. V was cut by 4 bases and J by 5 bases, with 12 bases left in between. CDR3 length equals 13 residues. The CDR3 sequence: CSVGQRIDNEQFF. CDR3 sequence (DNA): TGCAGCGTTGGACAGCGTATAGACAATGAGCAGTTCTTC.

CDR3: CASSQRFNEKLFF. Here the CDR3 DNA reads TGCGCCAGCAGTCAACGGTTCAATGAAAAACTGTTTTTT. J is TRBJ1-4 and V is TRBV5-1; D gene unclear. Germline V gene sequence: CDR1 SGHRS, CDR2 YFSETQ. The CDR3 has 13 amino acids. V lost 5 bases, J lost 5 bases, and 10 bases lay in between.